A selection of T cell receptor beta chains follows, all from one sample in a study of blood T cell repertoires in COVID-19. The repertoire was sequenced with immunoSEQ multiplex PCR; TCRdb's copy has only in-frame clones and lacks some. The sample has about 130,000 clones, 87% seen once. Sequenced: peripheral blood. The receptors originated from a woman aged 55 to 70 with acute or convalescent COVID-19. Each CDR3 is given with its conserved first and last residue. Each record gives: clone size, J gene, D gene, V gene, CDR3 DNA, CDR3 protein. D genes are given only for firm matches. Not every row has a clone size; where given, it reads once, few, many or a size class.

clone_size: .
j_call: TRBJ1-1
d_call: TRBD1
v_call: TRBV5-1
cdr3_nt: TGCGCCAGCAGCTTGGGATCAACGACAGGGGCCGATGAAGCTTTCTTT
cdr3_aa: CASSLGSTTGADEAFF

clone_size: few
j_call: TRBJ2-3
d_call: TRBD2
v_call: TRBV7-2
cdr3_nt: TGTGCCAGCAGCCCACTAGCGGGGTGGAATCGAATGGGGGATACGCAGTATTTT
cdr3_aa: CASSPLAGWNRMGDTQYF

clone_size: few
j_call: TRBJ2-3
d_call: .
v_call: TRBV29-1
cdr3_nt: TGCAGCATTTCCTTCGGGGGGCTGACAGATACGCAGTATTTT
cdr3_aa: CSISFGGLTDTQYF

clone_size: .
j_call: TRBJ2-1
d_call: .
v_call: TRBV6-5
cdr3_nt: TGTGCCAGCAGTTACGATCCGCGCTATGAGCAGTTCTTC
cdr3_aa: CASSYDPRYEQFF

clone_size: .
j_call: TRBJ1-1
d_call: .
v_call: TRBV7-3
cdr3_nt: TGTGCCAGCAGCTTAAGTAAGGGGTCTGAAGCTTTCTTT
cdr3_aa: CASSLSKGSEAFF

clone_size: .
j_call: TRBJ2-2
d_call: .
v_call: TRBV6-1
cdr3_nt: TGTGCCAGCAGTGAACTGTTCATGGAGGTCGAAGGGTACGGGGAGCTGTTTTTT
cdr3_aa: CASSELFMEVEGYGELFF

clone_size: .
j_call: TRBJ1-1
d_call: .
v_call: TRBV5-1
cdr3_nt: TGCGCCAGCAAGGGGCAGACTGAAGCTTTCTTT
cdr3_aa: CASKGQTEAFF

clone_size: .
j_call: TRBJ2-1
d_call: TRBD2
v_call: TRBV15
cdr3_nt: TGTGCCACCAGCAGGGCTAGCGGGACGTACAATGAGCAGTTCTTC
cdr3_aa: CATSRASGTYNEQFF

clone_size: .
j_call: TRBJ2-1
d_call: TRBD2
v_call: TRBV7-3
cdr3_nt: TGTGCCAGCAGCTCGACCGGGACTAGCGGTAATGAGCAGTTCTTC
cdr3_aa: CASSSTGTSGNEQFF

clone_size: .
j_call: TRBJ1-2
d_call: .
v_call: TRBV5-6
cdr3_nt: TGTGCCAGCAGCCCCGCGGGGAAAGGGGATGGCTACACCTTC
cdr3_aa: CASSPAGKGDGYTF

clone_size: .
j_call: TRBJ2-2
d_call: .
v_call: TRBV18
cdr3_nt: TGTGCCAGCTCACCGCAAATAGCGACCACCGGGGAGCTGTTTTTT
cdr3_aa: CASSPQIATTGELFF

clone_size: .
j_call: TRBJ2-3
d_call: .
v_call: TRBV7-3
cdr3_nt: TGTGCCAGCAGCTTACGGGCAGATACGCAGTATTTT
cdr3_aa: CASSLRADTQYF

clone_size: .
j_call: TRBJ2-2
d_call: .
v_call: TRBV27
cdr3_nt: TGTGCCAGCAGTTCGCACTCGAACACCGGGGAGCTGTTTTTT
cdr3_aa: CASSSHSNTGELFF

clone_size: .
j_call: TRBJ1-1
d_call: .
v_call: TRBV19
cdr3_nt: TGTACCAGTAGTATGGGCTGGACACCGCCCATGAACACTGAAGCTTTCTTT
cdr3_aa: CTSSMGWTPPMNTEAFF

clone_size: .
j_call: TRBJ2-1
d_call: .
v_call: TRBV6-6
cdr3_nt: TGTGCCAGCAAGGGGAATGAGCAGTTCTTC
cdr3_aa: CASKGNEQFF

clone_size: .
j_call: TRBJ2-3
d_call: .
v_call: TRBV3-1/TRBV3-2
cdr3_nt: TGTGCCAGCAGCCGAGGGGGGGGCACAGATACGCAGTATTTT
cdr3_aa: CASSRGGGTDTQYF

clone_size: .
j_call: TRBJ1-2
d_call: .
v_call: TRBV9
cdr3_nt: TGTGCCAGCAGCCCCAGGGGAGGGGACTATGGCTACACCTTC
cdr3_aa: CASSPRGGDYGYTF

clone_size: once
j_call: TRBJ2-4
d_call: .
v_call: TRBV29-1
cdr3_nt: TGCAGCGTTGATGGGTATTTGGAGGGTGGCAAAAACATTCAGTACTTC
cdr3_aa: CSVDGYLEGGKNIQYF

clone_size: once
j_call: TRBJ2-3
d_call: TRBD2
v_call: TRBV5-1
cdr3_nt: TGCGCCAGCGGCAGGACTAGCGGAAACACAGATACGCAGTATTTT
cdr3_aa: CASGRTSGNTDTQYF

clone_size: .
j_call: TRBJ2-3
d_call: .
v_call: TRBV5-1
cdr3_nt: TGCGCCAGCAGCAGCATCAGCACAGATACGCAGTATTTT
cdr3_aa: CASSSISTDTQYF

clone_size: .
j_call: TRBJ2-7
d_call: .
v_call: TRBV30
cdr3_nt: TGTGCCTGGTACTCCTACGAGCAGTACTTC
cdr3_aa: CAWYSYEQYF

clone_size: .
j_call: TRBJ2-3
d_call: .
v_call: TRBV15
cdr3_nt: TGTGCCACCAGCAGAGGTTCAAGGGGCCAGGATACGCAGTATTTT
cdr3_aa: CATSRGSRGQDTQYF

clone_size: .
j_call: TRBJ1-5
d_call: .
v_call: TRBV30
cdr3_nt: TGTGCCTGGAGTGGCGGTAGCAGTCTAACGGCCCAGCATTTT
cdr3_aa: CAWSGGSSLTAQHF

clone_size: .
j_call: TRBJ1-5
d_call: TRBD1
v_call: TRBV18
cdr3_nt: TGTGCCAGCTCAGGAGCAGGGGGCTCTAGCAATCAGCCCCAGCATTTT
cdr3_aa: CASSGAGGSSNQPQHF

clone_size: .
j_call: TRBJ2-1
d_call: .
v_call: TRBV6-5
cdr3_nt: TGTGCCGTACTCCTCGGGGTAGCCACCTACAATGAGCAGTTCTTC
cdr3_aa: CAVLLGVATYNEQFF

clone_size: .
j_call: TRBJ1-5
d_call: TRBD1
v_call: TRBV6-5
cdr3_nt: TGTGCCAGCAGTCCCGGGACAGCCAATCAGCCCCAGCATTTT
cdr3_aa: CASSPGTANQPQHF